Presented here are 25 T cell receptor beta chains from one specimen sequenced in a study of shared clonotypes between healthy human individuals. The method was immunoSEQ multiplex PCR; TCRdb's version includes in-frame clones alone and lacks a portion of them. The repertoire holds about 2 million clones, with roughly 96% as singletons. Sequenced input: naive CD4+ T cells sorted from blood. The sample's subset: CD45RA+ positively selected. The receptors stem from a young man in good health.

This clone was counted only a few times. The chain carries TRBV7-9 and TRBJ2-5, with 12 bases aligning to TRBD2. The last part of the DNA fits TRBJ2-7 better; the J call may be wrong. Per the germline V gene, CDR1 is SEHNR and CDR2 is FQNEAQ (reference sequence). The CDR3 consists of 16 residues. This CDR3 is CASSFRLAGDLDEQYF. DNA for the CDR3: TGTGCCAGCAGCTTCCGACTAGCGGGAGATTTGGACGAGCAGTACTTC.

The chain couples TRBV10-2 to TRBJ2-4, with D tentatively TRBD2 (6 bases). The CDR3 is made up of 14 amino acids. Trimming removed 3 bases at V and 1 base at J, with 7 bases between. Germline lookup yields CDR1 WSHSY and CDR2 SAAADI. CDR3 nucleotide sequence: TGCGCCAGCAGTGACGCGGGGGCCAAAAACATTCAGTACTTC. It is translated as CASSDAGAKNIQYF.

Of note for this clone: This may be a read error, as it is one base from a much larger clone. The genes are TRBV25-1 and TRBJ2-7; maybe TRBD1 (5 bases). Trimming took off 11 bases at V and 2 bases at J, with 19 bases between the two ends. This CDR3 spans 14 amino acids. Germline lookup yields CDR1 MGHDK and CDR2 SYGVNS. The CDR3 spells CAGTSTQDTYEQYF. CDR3 coding DNA: TGTGCCGGCACATCTACCCAGGACACCTACGAGCAGTACTTC.

The J gene is TRBJ1-1, the V gene TRBV7-8; D is uncertain. Germline CDR1 reads SGHVS; CDR2 reads FQNEAQ. The CDR3 runs 16 residues. Trimming stripped 3 bases from V and 0 bases from J, with 14 bases between. As DNA, the CDR3 is TGTGCCAGCAGCTTGGTGTTCGGGCGGGTGAACACTGAAGCTTTCTTT. It specifies CASSLVFGRVNTEAFF. Full variable domain (missing parts from reference TRBV7-8 and TRBJ1-1): GAGVSQSPRYKVAKRGQDVALRCDPISGHVSLFWYQQALGQGPEFLTYFQNEAQLDKSGLPSDRFFAERPEGSVSTLKIQRTQQEDSAVYLCASSLVFGRVNTEAFFGQGTRLTVV.

The chain is built from TRBV11-2 and TRBJ2-5, with TRBD2 matching over 11 bases. Germline CDR1 is SGHAT and CDR2 is FQNNGV. Trimming took 4 bases from V and 5 from J; bases not matched to a gene: 9. This CDR3 is built from 16 residues. CDR3 protein: CASSSIAGGLRETQYF. The CDR3 nucleotides are TGTGCCAGCAGCTCTATAGCGGGGGGGCTAAGGGAGACCCAGTACTTC.

The gene calls are TRBV2 and TRBJ2-7; TRBD1 is a possible D gene (5 bases). V was cut by 5 bases and J by 5 bases, with 13 bases left in between. This CDR3 has 13 amino acids. Per germline, CDR1 SNHLY and CDR2 FYNNEI. The CDR3 nucleotides read TGTGCCAGCAGTAGGGGCCAGAGGAACGAGCAGTACTTC. Its protein product is CASSRGQRNEQYF.

This sequence joins TRBV6-1 and TRBJ1-2; TRBD1 might be the D (5 bases). Deletions cut 6 bases from V and 9 bases from J, with 14 bases between. This CDR3 spans 12 amino acids. CDR1 and CDR2 from the germline V gene are MNHNS and SASEGT. The CDR3 sequence is CASRVQGVSYTF. DNA of the CDR3: TGTGCCAGCAGGGTTCAGGGCGTCAGCTACACCTTC.

This chain joins TRBV4-2 and TRBJ2-3; perhaps TRBD2 as D (5 bases). This CDR3 comprises 15 residues. V lost 6 bases, J lost 0 bases, and 13 bases lay in between. CDR1 and CDR2 from the germline V gene are LGHNA and YNFKEQ. CDR3: CASSEEWESTDTQYF. The CDR3 DNA follows: TGTGCCAGCAGTGAAGAGTGGGAGAGCACAGATACGCAGTATTTT.

V and J are TRBV6-5 and TRBJ2-3, with 10 bases aligning to TRBD2. Per germline, CDR1 MNHEY and CDR2 SVGAGI. The CDR3 has 15 amino acids. V was clipped by 2 bases and J by 5 bases; unmatched bases: 4. The DNA for the CDR3 is TGTGCCAGCAGTTACGTAGCGGGAGGTGTAGATACGCAGTATTTT. Translated, it gives CASSYVAGGVDTQYF.

The gene calls are TRBV7-9 and TRBJ2-5; D unresolved. V was clipped by 1 base and J by 2 bases, with 11 bases between them. Per the germline V gene, CDR1 is SEHNR and CDR2 is FQNEAQ (reference sequence). The CDR3 sequence is 15 residues long. The CDR3 DNA sequence: TGTGCCAGCAGCTTAGATCCGGGCGTGCAAGAGACCCAGTACTTC. Amino acid sequence: CASSLDPGVQETQYF.

The rearrangement joins TRBV28 to TRBJ2-7; a weak D match, TRBD2 (7 bases). The V and J ends lost 1 base and 0 bases respectively, with 16 bases between them. Germline CDR1 MDHEN, CDR2 SYDVKM. The CDR3 is 17 amino acids. For the CDR3, the DNA is TGTGCCAGCAGTTTATATGGGGGGGCACTGAGCTCCTACGAGCAGTACTTC. Its protein is CASSLYGGALSSYEQYF.

This chain connects TRBV6-1 to TRBJ2-3; 12 nucleotides agree with TRBD2. CDR1 and CDR2 from the germline V gene are MNHNS and SASEGT. This CDR3 has 17 amino acids. V was clipped by 3 bases and J by 5 bases; unmatched bases: 9. CDR3 residues: CASSDPWLAGGRDTQYF. The CDR3 DNA reads as TGTGCCAGCAGTGATCCTTGGCTAGCGGGGGGGCGAGATACGCAGTATTTT.

The V call is TRBV25-1, the J call TRBJ2-7; 11 bases match TRBD2. The V gene's germline CDR1 is MGHDK and CDR2 SYGVNS. The CDR3 is 14 residues long. The junction had 4 bases not matched to a gene; V was cut back by 4 bases and J by 5 bases. CDR3 DNA: TGTGCCAGCAGTGGGACTAGCGGGCGGGACGAGCAGTACTTC. It codes for CASSGTSGRDEQYF.

The J gene is TRBJ1-1, the V gene TRBV29-1; 9 bases line up with TRBD1. CDR3 length: 15 residues. J was trimmed by 1 base and V by 1 base; bases with no gene match: 4. Germline lookup yields CDR1 SQVTM and CDR2 ANQGSEA. The CDR3 DNA reads as TGCAGCGTTGAAGGGGGGACAGGGCGGAACACTGAAGCTTTCTTT. Amino acids: CSVEGGTGRNTEAFF.

For this clone: At the DNA level, this CDR3 is encoded by other sequences in the same sample as well. This chain joins TRBV7-9 and TRBJ2-7; D remains unclear. This CDR3 is 12 amino acids long. Germline values: CDR1 SEHNR, CDR2 FQNEAQ (reference sequence). V dropped 0 bases and J dropped 4 bases, with 4 bases sitting between them. This chain's CDR3 is CASSLAAYEQYF. The CDR3, as DNA: TGTGCCAGCAGCTTAGCGGCGTACGAGCAGTACTTC.

J is TRBJ2-1 and V is TRBV9, with TRBD2 identical over 8 bases. J was trimmed by 8 bases and V by 1 base; bases with no gene match: 11. The CDR3 is 16 amino acids. Per germline, CDR1 SGDLS and CDR2 YYNGEE. The CDR3: CASSVRVAGFPYEQFF. The CDR3 region has the DNA TGTGCCAGCAGCGTAAGGGTAGCGGGATTTCCTTATGAGCAGTTCTTC.

The genes are TRBV5-4 and TRBJ2-2, with TRBD2 identical over 10 bases. V lost 4 bases to trimming and J lost 7 bases; unmatched junction nucleotides: 10. Germline assignment: CDR1 SGHNT and CDR2 YYREEE (reference sequence). The CDR3 sequence is 16 residues long. The CDR3 is CASSTASGSKVGELFF. DNA of the CDR3: TGTGCCAGCAGCACTGCTAGCGGGAGTAAGGTCGGGGAGCTGTTTTTT.

Turning to this clone: In the same sample, other DNA sequences code for this CDR3. The chain uses TRBV6-1 and TRBJ1-5; D not certain. Germline V CDR1 and CDR2: MNHNS, SASEGT. CDR3 length: 14 amino acids. Deletions cut 6 bases from V and 4 bases from J, with 13 bases between. CDR3: CASSPGTVNQPQHF. The CDR3 region has the DNA TGTGCCAGCAGCCCGGGTACGGTTAATCAGCCCCAGCATTTT.

The V call is TRBV30, the J call TRBJ2-1; D remains unclear. The CDR3 is made up of 11 amino acids. Germline lookup yields CDR1 GTSNPN and CDR2 SVGIG (reference sequence). Trimming removed 4 bases at V and 9 bases at J, with 10 bases between. The CDR3 loop reads CAWKTDSEQFF. CDR3 DNA sequence: TGTGCCTGGAAAACAGATAGTGAGCAGTTCTTC. The entire variable domain, with the rest obtained from reference TRBV30 and TRBJ2-1, is as follows: SQTIHQWPATLVQPVGSPLSLECTVEGTSNPNLYWYRQAAGRGLQLLFYSVGIGQISSEVPQNLSASRPQDRQFILSSKKLLLSDSGFYLCAWKTDSEQFFGPGTRLTVL.

The V call is TRBV19, the J call TRBJ2-5, with D possibly TRBD1 on 6 matching bases. The ends were cut back, 6 bases at V and 5 bases at J, with 13 bases in the middle. Germline CDR1 LNHDA, CDR2 SQIVND (reference sequence). The CDR3 has 13 amino acids. The CDR3 reads CASRRNRAETQYF. DNA of the CDR3: TGTGCCAGTAGACGGAACAGGGCCGAGACCCAGTACTTC.

The chain couples TRBV7-9 to TRBJ2-1; unclear D gene. Trimming left V 3 bases short and J 13 bases short, with 13 bases between. Germline CDR1 is SEHNR and CDR2 is FQNEAQ (reference sequence). This CDR3 has 12 residues. The CDR3 DNA reads as TGTGCCAGCAGCTTGATCCTAGATTACCAGTTCTTC. Translating gives CASSLILDYQFF.

The chain carries TRBV5-6 and TRBJ2-7; 10 nucleotides align to TRBD2. J gave up 1 base and V 4 bases, and 5 bases lay outside the gene matches. Germline V gene sequence: CDR1 SGHDT, CDR2 YYEEEE. The CDR3 is 15 residues long. The CDR3 region has the DNA TGTGCCAGCAGCATACGACTAGCGGGTTCCTACGAGCAGTACTTC. Translated, it gives CASSIRLAGSYEQYF. Combining the CDR3 with reference TRBV5-6 and TRBJ2-7 gives the whole variable domain DAGVTQSPTHLIKTRGQQVTLRCSPKSGHDTVSWYQQALGQGPQFIFQYYEEEERQRGNFPDRFSGHQFPNYSSELNVNALLLGDSALYLCASSIRLAGSYEQYFGPGTRLTVT.

The chain uses TRBV14 and TRBJ1-1; no clear D gene. The CDR3 runs 15 residues. Per the germline V gene, CDR1 is SGHDN and CDR2 is FVKESK. Trimming stripped 6 bases from V and 3 bases from J, with 17 bases between. CDR3 bases: TGTGCCAGCAGTCTTGGACGGTACGTTGACACTGAAGCTTTCTTT. It specifies CASSLGRYVDTEAFF.

This clone was seen a single time. The CDR3 spells CASSQGAGNNSPLHF. The CDR3, as DNA: TGCGCCAGCAGCCAAGGGGCCGGAAATAATTCACCCCTCCACTTT. The chain has TRBV5-1 and TRBJ1-6; a weak D match, TRBD1 (5 bases). This CDR3 is 15 amino acids long. In germline, CDR1 is SGHRS, CDR2 YFSETQ. V lost 4 bases and J 5 bases, leaving 13 bases between the germline ends.

A note on this clone: Distinct nucleotide sequences in the sample also encode this CDR3. This chain links TRBV2 with TRBJ2-3, with 8 bases fitting TRBD2. The V and J ends lost 6 bases and 4 bases, in that order; junction bases with no gene match: 0. The CDR3 runs 12 residues. Per the germline V gene, CDR1 is SNHLY and CDR2 is FYNNEI. Here the CDR3 DNA reads TGTGCCAGCAGCGGGGGGGCAGATACGCAGTATTTT. The encoded protein is CASSGGADTQYF.